These 5 T cell receptor beta chains were sequenced from one sample in a study of shared clonotypes between healthy human individuals. Method: immunoSEQ multiplex PCR; TCRdb's copy keeps in-frame clones and lacks some. The sample has about 2.2 million clones; approximately 94% are singletons. The naive CD8 subset, CD45RO-negative cells positively selected for CCR7, excluded terminally differentiated effector memory CD45RA+ cells. Input material: naive CD8+ T cells from PBMCs. Receptors originate from a man aged 18 to 29 in good health. Some clones in this sample may be carry-over from other donors' samples.

The count of this clone is one. CDR3 amino acids: CASSLSGGNYNEQFF. For the CDR3, the DNA is TGTGCCAGCAGCCTTAGCGGGGGAAATTACAATGAGCAGTTCTTC. The V call is TRBV28, the J call TRBJ2-1; 9 nucleotides agree with TRBD2. CDR1 and CDR2 from the germline V gene are MDHEN and SYDVKM. CDR3 length equals 15 residues. The ends lost 6 bases at V and 4 bases at J; junction bases unmatched: 7.

The CDR3 bases are TGTGCCAGCACAAATCGAGGGACAGGGGAGGGTAATTCACCCCTCCACTTT. Translated, it gives CASTNRGTGEGNSPLHF. The gene calls are TRBV27 and TRBJ1-6; 10 bases map to TRBD1. Germline CDR1 reads MNHEY; CDR2 reads SMNVEV (reference sequence). J lost 6 bases, V lost 7 bases, and 12 bases had no gene match. The length of the CDR3 is 17 residues.

The genes are TRBV9 and TRBJ2-4; 11 nucleotides agree with TRBD1. V lost 4 bases and J lost 9; bases outside the gene matches: 9. Germline CDR1 and CDR2: SGDLS and YYNGEE. The CDR3 spans 15 residues. This CDR3 is CASSSRDRGLGIQYF. CDR3 DNA: TGTGCCAGCAGCTCCCGGGACAGGGGGTTGGGCATTCAGTACTTC.

Note on this clone: Different DNA sequences within this sample yield the same CDR3. The rearrangement links TRBV5-1 to TRBJ2-7; D is possibly TRBD2 (6 bases). This CDR3 comprises 14 residues. With 2 bases removed from V and 1 base from J, the gap between germline ends came to 10 bases. Per germline, CDR1 SGHRS and CDR2 YFSETQ. In DNA, the CDR3 is TGCGCCAGCAGCTTACGGGACTCATCCTACGAGCAGTACTTC. Its translation: CASSLRDSSYEQYF. The full variable domain, completed using reference TRBV5-1 and TRBJ2-7, is KAGVTQTPRYLIKTRGQQVTLSCSPISGHRSVSWYQQTPGQGLQFLFEYFSETQRNKGNFPGRFSGRQFSNSRSEMNVSTLELGDSALYLCASSLRDSSYEQYFGPGTRLTVT.

As for this clone: Within the sample, other DNA sequences also encode this same CDR3. This sequence joins TRBV9 and TRBJ2-3, with unresolved D. Germline values: CDR1 SGDLS, CDR2 YYNGEE. The ends were cut back, 4 bases at V and 2 bases at J, with 11 bases in the middle. The CDR3 is made up of 14 amino acids. CDR3 amino acids: CASSPPLSTDTQYF. DNA for the CDR3: TGTGCCAGCAGCCCCCCCCTGTCCACAGATACGCAGTATTTT.